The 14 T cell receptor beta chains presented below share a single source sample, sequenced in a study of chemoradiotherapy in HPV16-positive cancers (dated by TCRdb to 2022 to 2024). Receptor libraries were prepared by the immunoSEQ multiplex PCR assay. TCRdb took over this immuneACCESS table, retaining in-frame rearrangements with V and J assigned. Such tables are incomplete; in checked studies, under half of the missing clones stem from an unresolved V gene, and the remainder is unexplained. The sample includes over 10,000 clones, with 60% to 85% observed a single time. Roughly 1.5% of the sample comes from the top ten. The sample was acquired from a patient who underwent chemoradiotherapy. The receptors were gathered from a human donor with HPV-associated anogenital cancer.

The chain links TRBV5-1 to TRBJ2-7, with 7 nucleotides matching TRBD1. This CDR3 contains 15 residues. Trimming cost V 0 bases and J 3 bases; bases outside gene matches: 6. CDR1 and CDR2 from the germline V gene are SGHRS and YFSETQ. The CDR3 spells CASSLVLGGLYEQYF. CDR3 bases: TGCGCCAGCAGCTTGGTGTTAGGGGGCCTCTACGAGCAGTACTTC.

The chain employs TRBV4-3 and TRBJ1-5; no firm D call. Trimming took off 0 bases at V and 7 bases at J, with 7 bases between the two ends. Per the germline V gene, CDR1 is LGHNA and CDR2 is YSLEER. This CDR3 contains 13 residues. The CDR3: CASSQEGGQPQHF. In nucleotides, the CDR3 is TGCGCCAGCAGCCAAGAAGGTGGCCAGCCCCAGCATTTT.

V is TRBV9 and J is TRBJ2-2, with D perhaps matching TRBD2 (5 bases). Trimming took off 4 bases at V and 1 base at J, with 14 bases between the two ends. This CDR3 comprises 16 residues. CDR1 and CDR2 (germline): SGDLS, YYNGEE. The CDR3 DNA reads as TGTGCCAGCAGCCCTTGGACTGTCGGGAACACCGGGGAGCTGTTTTTT. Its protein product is CASSPWTVGNTGELFF.

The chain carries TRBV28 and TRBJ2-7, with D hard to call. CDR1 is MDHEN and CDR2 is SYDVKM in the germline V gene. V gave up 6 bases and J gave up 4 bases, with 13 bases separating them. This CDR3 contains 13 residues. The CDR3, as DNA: TGTGCCAGCAGCATATCAGGACCGTACGAGCAGTACTTC. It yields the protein CASSISGPYEQYF.

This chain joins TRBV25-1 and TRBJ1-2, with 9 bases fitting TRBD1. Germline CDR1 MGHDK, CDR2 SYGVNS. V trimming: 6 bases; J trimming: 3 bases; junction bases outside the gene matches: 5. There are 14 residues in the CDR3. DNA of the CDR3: TGTGCCAGCAGCACACAGGGGGCGGACTATGGCTACACCTTC. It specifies CASSTQGADYGYTF.

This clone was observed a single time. CDR3 DNA: TGTGCCAGCAGCCCCGGGACAGGCAACGGGCCCTACGAGCAGTACTTC. Translating it yields CASSPGTGNGPYEQYF. The rearrangement uses TRBV5-5 and TRBJ2-7; 8 positions match TRBD1. The germline V gene has CDR1 SGHKS and CDR2 YYEKEE (reference sequence). Trimming removed 4 bases from V and 2 bases from J; junction bases left unmatched: 11. There are 16 residues in the CDR3.

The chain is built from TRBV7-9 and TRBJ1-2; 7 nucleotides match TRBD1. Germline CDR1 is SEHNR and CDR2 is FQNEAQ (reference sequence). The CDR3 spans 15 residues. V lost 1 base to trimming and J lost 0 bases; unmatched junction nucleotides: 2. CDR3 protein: CASSLVGQPNYGYTF. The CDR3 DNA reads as TGTGCCAGCAGCTTAGTGGGACAGCCTAACTATGGCTACACCTTC.

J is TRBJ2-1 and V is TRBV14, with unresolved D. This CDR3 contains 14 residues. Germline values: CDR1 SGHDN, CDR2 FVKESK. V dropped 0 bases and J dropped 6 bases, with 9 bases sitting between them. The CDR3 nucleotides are TGTGCCAGCAGCCAAGATGAAGACATCAATGAGCAGTTCTTC. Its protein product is CASSQDEDINEQFF.

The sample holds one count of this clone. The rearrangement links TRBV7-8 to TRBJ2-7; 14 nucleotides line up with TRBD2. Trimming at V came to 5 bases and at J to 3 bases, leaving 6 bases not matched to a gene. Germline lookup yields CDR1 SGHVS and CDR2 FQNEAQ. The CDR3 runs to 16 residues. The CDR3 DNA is TGTGCCAGCAGCCCAGTGGGGACTAGCGGGAGCTACGAGCAGTACTTC. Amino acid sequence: CASSPVGTSGSYEQYF.

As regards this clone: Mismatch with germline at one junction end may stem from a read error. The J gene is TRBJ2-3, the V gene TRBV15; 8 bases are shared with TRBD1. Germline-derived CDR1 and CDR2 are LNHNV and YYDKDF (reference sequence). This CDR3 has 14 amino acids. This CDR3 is CATGRGPGTDTQYF. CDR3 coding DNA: TGTGCCACCGGCAGGGGGCCCGGCACAGATACGCAGTATTTT.

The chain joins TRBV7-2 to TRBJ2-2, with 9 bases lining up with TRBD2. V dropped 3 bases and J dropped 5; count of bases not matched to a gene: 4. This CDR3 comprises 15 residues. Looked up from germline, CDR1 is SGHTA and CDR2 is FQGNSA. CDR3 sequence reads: CASSLRLAGTGELFF. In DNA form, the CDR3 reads TGTGCCAGCAGCTTGAGGCTAGCGGGGACCGGGGAGCTGTTTTTT.

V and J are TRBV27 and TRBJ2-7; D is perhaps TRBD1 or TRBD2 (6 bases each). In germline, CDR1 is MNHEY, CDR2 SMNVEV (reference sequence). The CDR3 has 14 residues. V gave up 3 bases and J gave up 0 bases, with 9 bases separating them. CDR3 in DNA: TGTGCCAGCAGTTTTAGGGGGGCCTCCTACGAGCAGTACTTC. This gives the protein CASSFRGASYEQYF.

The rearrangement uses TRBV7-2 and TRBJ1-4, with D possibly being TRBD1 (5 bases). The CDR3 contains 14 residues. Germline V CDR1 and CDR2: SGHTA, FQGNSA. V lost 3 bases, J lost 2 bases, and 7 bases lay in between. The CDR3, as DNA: TGTGCCAGCAGCTTGGGGCGGACTAATGAAAAACTGTTTTTT. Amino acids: CASSLGRTNEKLFF.

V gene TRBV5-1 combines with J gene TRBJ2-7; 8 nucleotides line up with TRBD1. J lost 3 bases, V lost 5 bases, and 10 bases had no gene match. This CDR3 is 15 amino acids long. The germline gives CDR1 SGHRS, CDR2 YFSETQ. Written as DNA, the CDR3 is TGCGCCAGCAGACGCCTCCAGGGGGCCAGCTACGAGCAGTACTTC. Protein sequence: CASRRLQGASYEQYF. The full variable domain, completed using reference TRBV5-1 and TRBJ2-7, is KAGVTQTPRYLIKTRGQQVTLSCSPISGHRSVSWYQQTPGQGLQFLFEYFSETQRNKGNFPGRFSGRQFSNSRSEMNVSTLELGDSALYLCASRRLQGASYEQYFGPGTRLTVT.